The 28 T cell receptor beta chains given below trace back to one sample, sequenced in a study of molecular identifiers for immune sequencing clone quantification. TCRdb re-derived calls from the PCR reads in MiXCR, one entry per CDR3 protein. The sample lists under 600,000 distinct CDR3 sequences, about 20% occurring once. Sequencing input: naive CD8+ T cells from blood, with Jurkat cell RNA spiked in. Subset reported: FACS-sorted CD8+CD4-CCR7+CD45RA+ naive T cells. These receptors were taken from a human donor in good health. Some libraries in this study had Jurkat cell RNA spiked in.

At least ten counts were recorded for this clonotype. The chain is built from TRBV29-1 and TRBJ1-4; 11 bases line up with TRBD1. V lost 3 bases, J lost 7 bases, and 4 bases stayed unmatched. The CDR3 covers 14 residues. CDR1 SQVTM and CDR2 ANQGSEA come from the germline V gene. The CDR3 DNA reads as TGCAGCGTTGATCCCGGGACAGGGGGTGAAAAACTGTTTTTT. Translating gives CSVDPGTGGEKLFF.

This clonotype was observed many times. J is TRBJ1-5 and V is TRBV7-2; 8 nucleotides agree with TRBD1. The V and J ends lost 5 bases and 0 bases, in that order; junction bases with no gene match: 9. Germline assignment: CDR1 SGHTA and CDR2 FQGNSA. The CDR3 is 17 amino acids. CDR3 DNA sequence: TGTGCCAGCAGCCTATGGGACAGGACGAATAGCAATCAGCCCCAGCATTTT. Translation: CASSLWDRTNSNQPQHF.

The rearrangement joins TRBV4-1 to TRBJ2-2; 8 bases align to TRBD1. The CDR3 is 15 amino acids. V was clipped by 3 bases and J by 6 bases; unmatched bases: 6. Germline V gene data show CDR1 as MGHRA and CDR2 as YSYEKL. The CDR3 DNA reads as TGCGCCAGCAGCCAGAGACAGGGGCCTCCCGGGGAGCTGTTTTTT. Translating it yields CASSQRQGPPGELFF.

A word on this clonotype: A read error may explain this, as a much larger clone is one base away. V usage is TRBV6-1 and J usage is TRBJ1-5, with D possibly matching TRBD1 (5 bases). V lost 0 bases, J lost 0 bases, and 9 bases lay in between. There are 16 residues in the CDR3. From germline, CDR1 is MNHNS and CDR2 SASEGT. The CDR3 sequence is CASSEAGDSSNQPQHF. The CDR3 bases are TGTGCCAGCAGTGAAGCAGGGGACTCTAGCAATCAGCCCCAGCATTTT.

The chain is built from TRBV2 and TRBJ2-2; tentative D call: TRBD2 (6 bases). V dropped 4 bases and J dropped 1 base, with 10 bases sitting between them. Germline V lookup: CDR1 SNHLY, CDR2 FYNNEI. CDR3 size: 15 residues. CDR3 sequence reads: CASSVGRKNTGELFF. The CDR3 region has the DNA TGTGCCAGCAGTGTGGGGAGGAAGAACACCGGGGAGCTGTTTTTT.

In its sample, this clonotype was seen many times. The rearrangement uses TRBV6-1 and TRBJ2-3; D might be TRBD1 (6 bases). With 7 bases removed from V and 5 bases from J, the gap between germline ends came to 16 bases. The CDR3 covers 14 residues. Looked up from germline, CDR1 is MNHNS and CDR2 is SASEGT. CDR3 protein: CASKGSQGLDTQYF. The CDR3 DNA sequence: TGTGCCAGCAAGGGGAGCCAGGGGTTAGATACGCAGTATTTT.

This clonotype showed up just a few times. The rearrangement links TRBV12-3 or TRBV12-4 to TRBJ1-5; tentatively, D is TRBD1 (6 bases). This CDR3 spans 14 amino acids. The V and J ends lost 5 bases and 4 bases respectively, with 12 bases between them. The CDR3 DNA reads as TGTGCCAGCAGTACCGGGACAACAAATCAGCCCCAGCATTTT. Translated: CASSTGTTNQPQHF.

This clonotype was counted many times. The gene calls are TRBV5-4 and TRBJ2-5; TRBD2 matches at 12 bases. The germline V gene encodes CDR1 SGHNT and CDR2 YYREEE (reference sequence). The CDR3 is 15 residues long. The junction had 3 bases not matched to a gene; V was cut back by 4 bases and J by 2 bases. This chain's CDR3 is CASSPSGGAQETQYF. Here the CDR3 DNA reads TGTGCCAGCAGCCCTAGCGGGGGGGCACAAGAGACCCAGTACTTC.

This clonotype was counted at least ten times. V is TRBV20-1 and J is TRBJ2-3; D unclear. CDR3 size: 15 residues. The germline V gene has CDR1 DFQATT and CDR2 SNEGSKA (reference sequence). The V end lost 6 bases, the J end lost 1 base, and 17 bases lay between the germline ends. In nucleotides, the CDR3 is TGCAGTGCGTATATCTACTACCGGGGCACAGATACGCAGTATTTT. Translation gives CSAYIYYRGTDTQYF.

At least ten counts were recorded for this clonotype. The V gene is TRBV28, the J gene TRBJ1-2; D is unresolved. Germline CDR1 is MDHEN and CDR2 is SYDVKM. This CDR3 comprises 13 residues. V gave up 8 bases and J gave up 4 bases, with 14 bases separating them. DNA of the CDR3: TGTGCCAGCTCGCCCGGCATCGTCTATGGCTACACCTTC. Translated: CASSPGIVYGYTF.

The CDR3 DNA is TGTGCCAGCAGACAGGGACTTCGACAGGGTTGGACTGAAGCTTTCTTT. It codes for CASRQGLRQGWTEAFF. The gene calls are TRBV6-2 or TRBV6-3 and TRBJ1-1; 7 bases match TRBD1. The V gene end was trimmed by 6 bases and the J gene end by 5 bases; junction bases not matched to a gene: 15. Germline V CDR1 and CDR2: MNHEY, SVGEGT. CDR3 length: 16 amino acids.

This clonotype was counted between two and nine times. The V call is TRBV27, the J call TRBJ1-1, with D hard to call. The CDR3 has 16 residues. Germline V CDR1 and CDR2: MNHEY, SMNVEV (reference sequence). V shed 1 base and J shed 0 bases, with 12 bases lying between them. Written as DNA, the CDR3 is TGTGCCAGCAGTTTATACCAGACTGTGATGAACACTGAAGCTTTCTTT. This encodes CASSLYQTVMNTEAFF.

Many counts were recorded for this clonotype. This chain joins TRBV7-2 and TRBJ1-2, with 9 bases matching TRBD1. This CDR3 has 15 residues. Germline values: CDR1 SGHTA, CDR2 FQGNSA. V trimming: 9 bases; J trimming: 7 bases; junction bases outside the gene matches: 15. CDR3: CASRLTDRGYPGYTF. In DNA form, the CDR3 reads TGTGCCAGTCGACTGACCGACAGGGGGTACCCTGGCTACACCTTC.

This sequence joins TRBV6-2 or TRBV6-3 and TRBJ2-7, with a tentative D call TRBD2 (5 bases). Germline assignment: CDR1 MNHEY and CDR2 SVGEGT. This CDR3 is built from 13 residues. Trimming cost V 2 bases and J 4 bases, with 9 bases left between them. DNA of the CDR3: TGTGCCAGCAGTTACGCCCGCGGGTACGAGCAGTACTTC. This sequence encodes CASSYARGYEQYF.

This clonotype was found a few times. The chain couples TRBV4-2 to TRBJ1-5; no reliable D call. With 0 bases removed from V and 7 bases from J, the gap between germline ends came to 7 bases. This CDR3 is built from 13 residues. Germline V lookup: CDR1 LGHNA, CDR2 YNFKEQ. The CDR3 DNA sequence: TGTGCCAGCAGCCAAGATCTCGGGCAGCCCCAGCATTTT. It is translated as CASSQDLGQPQHF.

The V call is TRBV19, the J call TRBJ1-1, with unresolved D. With 7 bases removed from V and 3 bases from J, the gap between germline ends came to 18 bases. Per the germline V gene, CDR1 is LNHDA and CDR2 is SQIVND (reference sequence). The CDR3 is 15 amino acids. The CDR3 region has the DNA TGTGCCAGTACCCCTCTCCCGGAACCTTACACTGAAGCTTTCTTT. This sequence encodes CASTPLPEPYTEAFF. Based on the CDR3 plus reference TRBV19 and TRBJ1-1, the full variable domain is DGGITQSPKYLFRKEGQNVTLSCEQNLNHDAMYWYRQDPGQGLRLIYYSQIVNDFQKGDIAEGYSVSREKKESFPLTVTSAQKNPTAFYLCASTPLPEPYTEAFFGQGTRLTVV.

In its sample, this clonotype was seen many times. The chain combines TRBV7-9 with TRBJ2-7, with 11 bases lining up with TRBD1. V lost 5 bases to trimming and J lost 5 bases; unmatched junction nucleotides: 8. Germline assignment: CDR1 SEHNR and CDR2 FQNEAQ (reference sequence). This CDR3 is built from 15 residues. CDR3 loop: CASSLGQGAVNEQYF. The CDR3 nucleotides read TGTGCCAGCAGCCTCGGACAGGGGGCAGTAAACGAGCAGTACTTC. Filled out from reference TRBV7-9 and TRBJ2-7, the complete variable domain reads DTGVSQNPRHKITKRGQNVTFRCDPISEHNRLYWYRQTLGQGPEFLTYFQNEAQLEKSRLLSDRFSAERPKGSFSTLEIQRTEQGDSAMYLCASSLGQGAVNEQYFGPGTRLTVT.

Details on this clonotype: The junction departs from the called germline gene at one end, perhaps through a read error. The chain couples TRBV9 to TRBJ2-7; 8 bases align to TRBD2. In germline, CDR1 is SGDLS, CDR2 YYNGEE. The CDR3 has 15 amino acids. CDR3: CASSPTAAGGYEQNF. The DNA of the CDR3 is TGTGCCAGCAGCCCGACGGCGGCGGGAGGCTACGAGCAGAACTTC.

This clonotype was observed a few times. The CDR3 DNA is TGTGCCAGCAGCCCAGTTCGGCAGGGCCGGTACGAGCAGTACTTC. This encodes CASSPVRQGRYEQYF. The V gene is TRBV7-9, the J gene TRBJ2-7; possible D gene TRBD1, 5 bases. This CDR3 is built from 15 residues. Germline lookup yields CDR1 SEHNR and CDR2 FQNEAQ (reference sequence). Trimming stripped 5 bases from V and 4 bases from J, with 18 bases between.

To note about this clonotype: Given a much more abundant clone one base away, this may be a read error. This rearrangement joins TRBV19 to TRBJ2-3; 9 bases fit TRBD1. Per the germline V gene, CDR1 is LNHDA and CDR2 is SQIVND (reference sequence). The CDR3 covers 15 residues. The CDR3 DNA follows: TGTTCCAGTAGTATTTCAAGGACAGGGGAAGATACGCAGTATTTT. It specifies CSSSISRTGEDTQYF.

The chain employs TRBV7-9 and TRBJ2-1, with D unresolved. V gave up 8 bases and J gave up 6 bases, with 11 bases separating them. The germline V gene encodes CDR1 SEHNR and CDR2 FQNEAQ (reference sequence). CDR3 size: 12 residues. Written as DNA, the CDR3 is TGTGCCAGCTCCCCAGCCAGCAATGAGCAGTTCTTC. Translating it yields CASSPASNEQFF.

The CDR3 DNA follows: TGTGCCAGTAGTAGGGACTCCTGGACCATCTCTGGGGCCAACGTCCTGACTTTC. Residues: CASSRDSWTISGANVLTF. V is TRBV19 and J is TRBJ2-6, with a possible D match to TRBD2 (6 bases). The CDR3 is 18 residues long. Deletions cut 4 bases from V and 0 bases from J, with 16 bases between. Looked up from germline, CDR1 is LNHDA and CDR2 is SQIVND (reference sequence). The full variable domain, with the rest looked up from reference TRBV19 and TRBJ2-6, is DGGITQSPKYLFRKEGQNVTLSCEQNLNHDAMYWYRQDPGQGLRLIYYSQIVNDFQKGDIAEGYSVSREKKESFPLTVTSAQKNPTAFYLCASSRDSWTISGANVLTFGAGSRLTVL.

V usage is TRBV28 and J usage is TRBJ2-1; no reliable D call. The CDR3 has 15 amino acids. Germline V lookup: CDR1 MDHEN, CDR2 SYDVKM. Between the trimmed V and J ends, which lost 7 bases and 0 bases, there was a span of 13 bases. CDR3 sequence (DNA): TGTGCCAGCACCACTCCTCGAACCTCCTACAATGAGCAGTTCTTC. It translates to CASTTPRTSYNEQFF.

J is TRBJ2-5 and V is TRBV2; 7 bases align to TRBD1. The CDR3 runs 13 residues. V lost 6 bases, J lost 3 bases, and 4 bases stayed unmatched. Germline V lookup: CDR1 SNHLY, CDR2 FYNNEI. This CDR3 reads CASRHRGEETQYF. The CDR3 nucleotides read TGTGCCAGCAGGCACAGGGGAGAAGAGACCCAGTACTTC.

The chain uses TRBV19 and TRBJ2-7; no firm D call. Trimming removed 3 bases at V and 2 bases at J, with 11 bases between. The CDR3 totals 14 residues. The germline V gene has CDR1 LNHDA and CDR2 SQIVND (reference sequence). The DNA of the CDR3 is TGTGCCAGTAGTATCGCCGGATTAACCTACGAGCAGTACTTC. Translated: CASSIAGLTYEQYF.

This clonotype was seen only a few times. The rearrangement joins TRBV3-1 to TRBJ2-2; the match to TRBD2 covers 14 bases. The germline CDR1 and CDR2 sequences are LGHDT and YNNKEL (reference sequence). This CDR3 region has 20 residues. The trim removed 0 bases at V and 6 bases at J, leaving 12 bases unmatched. CDR3: CASSQEVGLAGVMKSGELFF. For the CDR3, the DNA is TGTGCCAGCAGCCAAGAGGTGGGACTAGCGGGAGTTATGAAGTCCGGGGAGCTGTTTTTT.

This clonotype has a handful of counts. The chain has TRBV19 and TRBJ2-1; tentative D call: TRBD2 (5 bases). CDR1 is LNHDA, CDR2 SQIVND, per germline (reference sequence). The CDR3 totals 13 residues. Trimming shortened V by 3 bases and J by 4 bases, and 7 bases separated the two germline ends. This chain's CDR3 is CASSIGLYNEQFF. The CDR3 region has the DNA TGTGCCAGTAGTATCGGACTTTACAATGAGCAGTTCTTC.

This clonotype was seen a single time. This sequence joins TRBV28 and TRBJ2-2, with D uncertain. Trimming left V 3 bases short and J 0 bases short, with 11 bases between. This CDR3 is 16 amino acids long. Looked up from germline, CDR1 is MDHEN and CDR2 is SYDVKM. The CDR3 DNA sequence: TGTGCCAGCAGTTTCCTCCGGCCTGCGAACACCGGGGAGCTGTTTTTT. As protein: CASSFLRPANTGELFF.